The next 3 T cell receptor beta chains were all read from a single sample in a study of blood T cell repertoires in COVID-19. The data were produced by immunoSEQ multiplex PCR, yet TCRdb's version contains in-frame clones alone and is incomplete. This table has some 100,000 clones, around four fifths appearing once. The specimen sequenced was peripheral blood. These receptors all stem from a woman aged 55-69 years with acute or convalescent COVID-19.

This clone was recorded only once. CDR3: CASLLVGSNQPQHF. CDR3 nucleotides: TGTGCCAGCTTGCTAGTTGGAAGCAATCAGCCCCAGCATTTT. The rearrangement joins TRBV28 to TRBJ1-5; D unclear. The CDR3 contains 14 residues. V lost 8 bases and J lost 1, with 12 bases in between. Per the germline V gene, CDR1 is MDHEN and CDR2 is SYDVKM.

This clone has only a few counts. The chain recombines TRBV14 with TRBJ2-7; tentative D call: TRBD2 (5 bases). CDR1 is SGHDN and CDR2 is FVKESK in the germline V gene. The CDR3 has 16 residues. V lost 2 bases and J lost 0, with 14 bases in between. The CDR3 DNA reads TGTGCCAGCAGCCAACAATCGGGGTTCAGCTCCTACGAGCAGTACTTC. Translating gives CASSQQSGFSSYEQYF. Filled out from reference TRBV14 and TRBJ2-7, the complete variable domain reads EAGVTQFPSHSVIEKGQTVTLRCDPISGHDNLYWYRRVMGKEIKFLLHFVKESKQDESGMPNNRFLAERTGGTYSTLKVQPAELEDSGVYFCASSQQSGFSSYEQYFGPGTRLTVT.

The rearrangement joins TRBV10-3 to TRBJ1-2; 8 bases map to TRBD1. V gave up 10 bases and J gave up 1 base; unmatched junction bases: 2. Germline-derived CDR1 and CDR2 are ENHRY and SYGVKD. The CDR3 is 12 amino acids. CDR3 in amino acids: CASGQGNYGYTF. The DNA for the CDR3 is TGTGCCAGCGGACAGGGTAACTATGGCTACACCTTC.